The text below deals with one T cell receptor (beta chain). Antigen: not known. One end of the junction is discordant with germline, which a read error may explain. This entry belongs to a study of CD4+ T cells in melanoma. Study-level findings and limits: Diverse differentiation states were reported for melanoma neoantigen-specific CD4+ T cells. CD8+ T cell, macrophage and B cell function reportedly correlated with neoantigen-specific CD4+ T cells.

The length of the CDR3 is 13 residues. CDR1 is SGHAT and CDR2 is FQNNGV in the germline V gene. Method: immunoSEQ multiplex PCR; TCRdb's copy keeps in-frame clones and lacks some. The data contain 20,000 to 25,000 clones, more than 70% of them singletons. The chain uses TRBV11-2 and TRBJ2-7, with 9 bases identical to TRBD1. The TCR sequence derives from a human donor with melanoma. The CDR3 here is CASSLGGTGRGNF. As DNA, the CDR3 is TGTGCCAGCAGCTTAGGGGGGACAGGGCGGGGGAACTTC.